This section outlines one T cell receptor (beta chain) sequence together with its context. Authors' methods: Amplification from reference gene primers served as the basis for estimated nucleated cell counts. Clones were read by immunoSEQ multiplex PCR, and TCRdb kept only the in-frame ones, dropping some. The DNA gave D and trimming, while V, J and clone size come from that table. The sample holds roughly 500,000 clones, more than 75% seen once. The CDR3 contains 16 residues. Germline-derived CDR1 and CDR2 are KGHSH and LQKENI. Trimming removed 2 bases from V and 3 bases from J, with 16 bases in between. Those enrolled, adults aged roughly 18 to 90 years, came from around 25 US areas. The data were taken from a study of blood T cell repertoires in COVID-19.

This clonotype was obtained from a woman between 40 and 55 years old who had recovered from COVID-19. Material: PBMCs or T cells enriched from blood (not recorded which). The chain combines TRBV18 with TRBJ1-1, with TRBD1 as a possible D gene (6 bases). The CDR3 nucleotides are TGTGCCAGCTCACCATCGTGGGGGGGCGGGGACACTGAAGCTTTCTTT. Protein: CASSPSWGGGDTEAFF.